This note documents a single T cell receptor (beta chain) sequence. The data were taken from a study of blood T cell repertoires in COVID-19. On the study more broadly: The analysed material was cDNA or gDNA that came from T cells, B-cell-depleted T cells, or PBMCs.

CDR3 length equals 13 residues. The V gene lost 5 bases and the J gene lost 4 bases, with 11 bases spanning the gap. Authors' data handling: By means of reference gene primer amplification, nucleated cell counts were estimated. Method: immunoSEQ multiplex PCR; TCRdb's copy keeps in-frame clones and lacks some. V, J and clone size reflect that table, while D and trimming were determined from the DNA. The table shows 75,000 to 100,000 clones, with over 70% occurring only once. The chain uses TRBV12-3 or TRBV12-4 and TRBJ1-1; D gene uncertain. Source material: peripheral blood. The clonotype was recovered from a woman older than 75 with acute or convalescent COVID-19. The CDR3 region has the DNA TGTGCCAGCAGTCCAGGTTTGAGCACTGAAGCTTTCTTT. Its translation is CASSPGLSTEAFF.